This T cell receptor beta chain originates from a study of cytomegalovirus exposure and HLA in healthy donors. Whole-study results and caveats: CMV antigen specificity of a few CMV-associated chains was confirmed in vitro. Most TCR sequences were seen very rarely across donors, but some public TCRs occurred in many. A list of roughly 160 TCR beta chains associated with cytomegalovirus was given.

Points on this clone: Its target is not known.

CDR1 and CDR2 (germline): SGDLS, YYNGEE. V dropped 4 bases and J dropped 1; count of bases not matched to a gene: 5. The CDR3 contains 14 residues. Clones were sequenced by immunoSEQ multiplex PCR, and TCRdb holds only the in-frame ones, with some missing. Among some 100,000 clones listed, 80% to 90% were seen once. Source material: PBMCs. V usage is TRBV9 and J usage is TRBJ2-7; 7 bases are shared with TRBD1. The origin of this receptor is a young man in good health and CMV-seropositive. The CDR3 DNA follows: TGTGCCAGCAGCTTGGGGACAGCTTCCTACGAGCAGTACTTC. This encodes CASSLGTASYEQYF.